In this sample, the clone carrying this T cell receptor beta chain turned up many times. The antigen is undetermined. Time point indicated: patch test 2, 6 weeks after DPC sensitization. Regarding treatment: therapeutic diphenylcyclopropenone sensitization with weekly scalp DPC. CDR3 length: 16 amino acids. Trimming at V came to 2 bases and at J to 1 base, leaving 4 bases not matched to a gene. Germline CDR1 MDHEN, CDR2 SYDVKM. This record belongs to a study of human T cells and chemical hapten exposure. Study results and limitations: Having alopecia, the donors may differ immunologically from healthy people. Clustering by CDR3 similarity yielded significantly more large clusters from expanded TCRs than controls.

Original data processing: A typical sample had roughly 96,000 TCRs, with 23,224 to 690,600 overall. MiXCR, applied by TCRdb to the RACE reads, yields one record per CDR3 protein. TCRdb assigned the V and J calls; the authors' analysis was not used. The sample has about 73,000 distinct CDR3 sequences; 8.5% are singletons. This clonotype was sampled from a woman between 50 and 59 years old with alopecia areata. Some clones in this sample may be carry-over from other donors' samples. V is TRBV28 and J is TRBJ2-3, with 9 bases lining up with TRBD2. The starting material was whole blood, obtained in connection with sensitization to the hapten diphenylcyclopropenone (DPC). The CDR3 DNA reads TGTGCCAGCAGTTTACTAGCGGGACCGGGCACAGATACGCAGTATTTT. Translation: CASSLLAGPGTDTQYF.